This passage covers 25 T cell receptor beta chains from one sample sequenced in a study of blood T cell repertoires in COVID-19. Assay used: immunoSEQ multiplex PCR; TCRdb lists only in-frame clones, some missing. The sample includes about 200,000 clones, about 90% seen only once; the top ten take roughly 4%. Sample: PBMCs or T cells enriched from blood (not recorded which). All receptors come from a woman younger than 45 with acute COVID-19.

The chain combines TRBV3-1 (or the pseudogene TRBV3-2) with TRBJ1-5; unclear D gene. This CDR3 comprises 15 residues. Germline loops: CDR1 LGHDT, CDR2 YNNKEL (reference sequence). Trimming took 0 bases from V and 5 from J, leaving 11 bases between them. CDR3 protein: CASSQDPLGDQPQHF. DNA for the CDR3: TGTGCCAGCAGCCAAGATCCACTCGGGGATCAGCCCCAGCATTTT.

The genes are TRBV28 and TRBJ2-6; no clear D gene. The CDR3 runs 16 residues. CDR1 is MDHEN, CDR2 SYDVKM, per germline. V dropped 5 bases and J dropped 0 bases, with 11 bases sitting between them. The CDR3: CASSPRFYSGANVLTF. The CDR3, as DNA: TGTGCCAGCAGTCCCAGGTTCTACTCTGGGGCCAACGTCCTGACTTTC.

The DNA of the CDR3 is TGTGCCAGTAGTAGAGGGGGGGCCGGAACAGATACGCAGTATTTT. This sequence encodes CASSRGGAGTDTQYF. This chain joins TRBV19 and TRBJ2-3; TRBD2 might be the D (7 bases). Germline CDR1 reads LNHDA; CDR2 reads SQIVND (reference sequence). V lost 4 bases and J 3 bases, leaving 14 bases between the germline ends. The CDR3 is 15 residues long.

The chain recombines TRBV29-1 with TRBJ1-1; weak D call: TRBD1 (6 bases). CDR3 length equals 13 residues. The V end lost 3 bases, the J end lost 1 base, and 9 bases lay between the germline ends. Germline V gene data show CDR1 as SQVTM and CDR2 as ANQGSEA. The CDR3 DNA follows: TGCAGCGTTGAGGGGGGGGCGAACACTGAAGCTTTCTTT. It is translated as CSVEGGANTEAFF.

The V call is TRBV2, the J call TRBJ2-5, with 7 bases aligning to TRBD1. This CDR3 comprises 16 residues. From germline, CDR1 is SNHLY and CDR2 FYNNEI. V trimming: 7 bases; J trimming: 2 bases; junction bases outside the gene matches: 13. CDR3 amino acids: CASNLQTGWGQETQYF. CDR3 bases: TGTGCCAGCAACTTACAGACAGGGTGGGGACAAGAGACCCAGTACTTC. The variable domain in full, completed from reference TRBV2 and TRBJ2-5, reads EPEVTQTPSHQVTQMGQEVILRCVPISNHLYFYWYRQILGQKVEFLVSFYNNEISEKSEIFDDQFSVERPDGSNFTLKIRSTKLEDSAMYFCASNLQTGWGQETQYFGPGTRLLVL.

The rearrangement uses TRBV6-5 and TRBJ2-7; the D gene is possibly TRBD2 (6 bases). V dropped 6 bases and J dropped 4 bases, with 13 bases sitting between them. The CDR3 sequence is 13 residues long. Germline-derived CDR1 and CDR2 are MNHEY and SVGAGI. The CDR3 DNA follows: TGTGCCAGCAGCTTCGCGGGGAAATACGAGCAGTACTTC. Translated, it gives CASSFAGKYEQYF.

This clone was seen more than once but under ten times. The V gene is TRBV2, the J gene TRBJ1-5; D possibly corresponds to TRBD1 (5 bases). CDR3 length: 13 amino acids. Germline V gene lookup returns CDR1 SNHLY and CDR2 FYNNEI. Trimming took 8 bases from V and 4 from J, leaving 12 bases between them. CDR3 in amino acids: CASGRGSNQPQHF. The CDR3 DNA sequence: TGTGCCAGCGGGAGGGGCTCAAATCAGCCCCAGCATTTT.

V gene TRBV9 combines with J gene TRBJ2-1; 8 nucleotides align to TRBD2. V shed 5 bases and J 2 bases; nucleotides not matched to a gene: 9. The CDR3 runs 16 residues. CDR1 and CDR2 from the germline V gene are SGDLS and YYNGEE. CDR3 nucleotides: TGTGCCAGCAGTGGAACGCGGGGGGCGCCCTACAATGAGCAGTTCTTC. Translated: CASSGTRGAPYNEQFF. Full variable domain (remainder filled in from reference TRBV9 and TRBJ2-1): DSGVTQTPKHLITATGQRVTLRCSPRSGDLSVYWYQQSLDQGLQFLIQYYNGEERAKGNILERFSAQQFPDLHSELNLSSLELGDSALYFCASSGTRGAPYNEQFFGPGTRLTVL.

J is TRBJ2-3 and V is TRBV14, with TRBD1 matching over 8 bases. CDR1 SGHDN and CDR2 FVKESK come from the germline V gene. This CDR3 region has 16 residues. J gave up 0 bases and V 1 base, and 3 bases lay outside the gene matches. The CDR3 DNA reads as TGTGCCAGCAGCCAAGGGACAGGGTATAGCACAGATACGCAGTATTTT. Translating it yields CASSQGTGYSTDTQYF.

The gene calls are TRBV5-1 and TRBJ1-2, with D uncertain. The CDR3 is made up of 13 amino acids. Trimming left V 3 bases short and J 4 bases short, with 10 bases between. CDR1 is SGHRS and CDR2 is YFSETQ in the germline V gene. CDR3 DNA sequence: TGCGCCAGCAGCTCGTCAAACGGCTATGGCTACACCTTC. Translation gives CASSSSNGYGYTF.

The chain carries TRBV9 and TRBJ1-5, with D maybe TRBD1 (6 bases). From germline, CDR1 is SGDLS and CDR2 YYNGEE. The CDR3 loop spans 16 amino acids. V was shortened by 3 bases and J by 0 bases, with 13 bases between the two germline ends. The DNA of the CDR3 is TGTGCCAGCAGCGCCCCCGGGACAAATAGCAATCAGCCCCAGCATTTT. Its translation is CASSAPGTNSNQPQHF.

This chain connects TRBV28 to TRBJ2-7, with 11 bases that match TRBD2. Germline values: CDR1 MDHEN, CDR2 SYDVKM. V was pared by 0 bases and J by 4 bases, with 2 bases of the junction left unmatched. This CDR3 spans 15 amino acids. CDR3 bases: TGTGCCAGCAGTTTATGGGGGACTAGCGGTTACGAGCAGTACTTC. It encodes CASSLWGTSGYEQYF.

Regarding this clone: Within the sample, other DNA sequences also encode this same CDR3. The J gene is TRBJ2-3, the V gene TRBV24-1; 8 nucleotides agree with TRBD1. CDR1 is KGHDR and CDR2 is SFDVKD in the germline V gene. V shed 3 bases and J 3 bases; nucleotides not matched to a gene: 7. This CDR3 spans 16 amino acids. This CDR3 is CATSDTGGTKTDTQYF. The CDR3 nucleotides are TGTGCCACCAGTGATACAGGGGGAACGAAAACAGATACGCAGTATTTT.

V is TRBV29-1 and J is TRBJ1-2; TRBD1 agrees at 7 bases. CDR3 length: 14 amino acids. The V segment lost 1 base and the J segment 5 bases; nucleotides outside the gene matches: 7. Germline loops: CDR1 SQVTM, CDR2 ANQGSEA. DNA of the CDR3: TGCAGCGTTGAAGGACAGGGACCCGGTTATGGCTACACCTTC. Translation gives CSVEGQGPGYGYTF.

This clone was recorded only once. V gene TRBV11-2 combines with J gene TRBJ1-1; D remains unclear. V was pared by 1 base and J by 8 bases, with 5 bases between. Looked up from germline, CDR1 is SGHAT and CDR2 is FQNNGV. The CDR3 runs 11 residues. DNA for the CDR3: TGTGCCAGCAGCTTAGGGAGGGAAGCTTTCTTT. Protein product: CASSLGREAFF.

The chain is built from TRBV7-2 and TRBJ2-7; 9 bases agree with TRBD1. The germline V gene encodes CDR1 SGHTA and CDR2 FQGNSA. V shed 5 bases, J shed 3 bases, and the junction held 5 bases outside the gene matches. This CDR3 spans 14 amino acids. CDR3 in DNA: TGTGCCAGCAGCCCCGGGACAGGGTACTACGAGCAGTACTTC. Protein sequence: CASSPGTGYYEQYF.

A remark on this clone: The sample carries other DNA sequences with the same CDR3. The CDR3 DNA sequence: TGTGCCAGCAGCGCCACGACAGGGCTGAACACTGAAGCTTTCTTT. This gives the protein CASSATTGLNTEAFF. This sequence joins TRBV9 and TRBJ1-1; 7 bases line up with TRBD1. Germline V gene sequence: CDR1 SGDLS, CDR2 YYNGEE. After removal of 3 bases from V and 0 bases from J, the junction contained 5 bases not matched to a gene. The CDR3 length is 15 residues.

CDR3 sequence reads: CATSREVGQVSDTQYF. The CDR3 bases are TGTGCCACCAGCAGAGAAGTAGGACAAGTGTCAGATACGCAGTATTTT. The gene calls are TRBV15 and TRBJ2-3; D is perhaps TRBD1 (5 bases). The CDR3 loop spans 16 amino acids. The V and J ends lost 0 bases and 4 bases respectively, with 14 bases between them. Germline values: CDR1 LNHNV, CDR2 YYDKDF (reference sequence). The variable domain in full, with the rest retrieved from reference TRBV15 and TRBJ2-3, is DAMVIQNPRYQVTQFGKPVTLSCSQTLNHNVMYWYQQKSSQAPKLLFHYYDKDFNNEADTPDNFQSRRPNTSFCFLDIRSPGLGDTAMYLCATSREVGQVSDTQYFGPGTRLTVL.

This clone has more than one count but fewer than ten. This chain links TRBV27 with TRBJ1-2; 7 bases line up with TRBD1. The junction had 8 bases not matched to a gene; V was cut back by 6 bases and J by 1 base. The CDR3 loop spans 15 amino acids. Germline V lookup: CDR1 MNHEY, CDR2 SMNVEV (reference sequence). The CDR3 loop is CASRPAGTVNYGYTF. CDR3 nucleotides: TGTGCCAGCAGACCAGCCGGGACAGTTAACTATGGCTACACCTTC.

The sample holds one count of this clone. The chain is built from TRBV2 and TRBJ1-2, with TRBD1 identical over 8 bases. The CDR3 runs 13 residues. J gave up 8 bases and V 6 bases, and 8 bases lay outside the gene matches. The germline CDR1 and CDR2 sequences are SNHLY and FYNNEI. The CDR3 spells CASSVDRDVGYTF. The CDR3 region has the DNA TGTGCCAGCAGCGTGGACAGGGACGTAGGCTACACCTTC.

This chain joins TRBV21-1 and TRBJ2-5; the table's D gene call, TRBD1, was not cross checked with the DNA. TRBV21-1 corresponds to a pseudogene. There are 15 residues in the CDR3. CDR3: CASSKGDRDQETQYF. The CDR3, as DNA: TGTGCCAGCAGCAAAGGGGACAGGGACCAAGAGACCCAGTACTTC.

The rearrangement uses TRBV7-2 and TRBJ2-7; 8 nucleotides line up with TRBD2. Germline-derived CDR1 and CDR2 are SGHTA and FQGNSA. This CDR3 is 16 amino acids long. Trimming removed 1 base from V and 2 bases from J; junction bases left unmatched: 7. The CDR3 loop reads CASSLGWRGDPYEQYF. CDR3 nucleotide sequence: TGTGCCAGCAGCTTAGGTTGGCGGGGGGACCCCTACGAGCAGTACTTC.

V usage is TRBV7-2 and J usage is TRBJ1-2; 10 nucleotides match TRBD1. CDR1 SGHTA and CDR2 FQGNSA come from the germline V gene. After removal of 5 bases from V and 7 bases from J, the junction contained 7 bases not matched to a gene. The CDR3 totals 14 residues. Here the CDR3 DNA reads TGTGCCAGCAGCCCCCGGACAGGGGGATTTGGCTACACCTTC. Residues: CASSPRTGGFGYTF.

The V gene is TRBV29-1, the J gene TRBJ1-5; 9 bases line up with TRBD1. The CDR3 totals 16 residues. V dropped 4 bases and J dropped 7; count of bases not matched to a gene: 14. Germline V CDR1 and CDR2: SQVTM, ANQGSEA. In nucleotides, the CDR3 is TGCAGCGTTGTAGTAGGGTCGGGACAGGGCTACCAGCCCCAGCATTTT. Protein sequence: CSVVVGSGQGYQPQHF.

V usage is TRBV5-1 and J usage is TRBJ1-1; D possibly corresponds to TRBD1 (5 bases). Germline loops: CDR1 SGHRS, CDR2 YFSETQ. Between the trimmed V and J ends, which lost 4 bases and 2 bases, there was a span of 12 bases. This CDR3 region has 14 residues. Here the CDR3 reads CASSMTETNTEAFF. The CDR3, as DNA: TGCGCCAGCAGCATGACAGAAACCAACACTGAAGCTTTCTTT.